The rows below give T cell receptor beta chains drawn from one sample of a study of cytomegalovirus exposure and HLA in healthy donors. Profiling relied on immunoSEQ multiplex PCR, and the TCRdb table lists in-frame clones only, not all of them. Of 150,000 to 200,000 clones listed, roughly 84% are singletons. The sample comprised PBMCs. These receptors originate from a man aged 18 to 29 in good health and CMV-seronegative. Both conserved end residues are part of each CDR3. The order of the fields is clone size, J gene, D gene, V gene, CDR3 protein. D genes are given only for firm matches. The size field is filled for only some rows; it gives once, few, many or a size class.

size: .; J: TRBJ2-3; D: .; V: TRBV28; CDR3: CASRPAATDTQYF
size: .; J: TRBJ1-2; D: .; V: TRBV5-1; CDR3: CASSYSRGLSPTNYGYTF
size: .; J: TRBJ1-1; D: .; V: TRBV7-2; CDR3: CASSLGQNTEAFF
size: .; J: TRBJ1-5; D: TRBD1; V: TRBV12-5; CDR3: CARPDGYRGENQPQHF
size: few; J: TRBJ2-6; D: .; V: TRBV6-1; CDR3: CASSPDTAGANVLTF
size: .; J: TRBJ2-7; D: .; V: TRBV9; CDR3: CASSAGVPYYEQYF
size: .; J: TRBJ1-1; D: .; V: TRBV2; CDR3: CASSEWGRNTEAFF
size: .; J: TRBJ1-6; D: TRBD1; V: TRBV7-8; CDR3: CASSLAGTGDSPLHF
size: .; J: TRBJ1-5; D: .; V: TRBV4-3; CDR3: CASSLARGANQPQHF
size: .; J: TRBJ1-6; D: .; V: TRBV4-2; CDR3: CASSPSWGDNSPLHF
size: once; J: TRBJ2-5; D: .; V: TRBV2; CDR3: CASSEVRVRLETQYF
size: .; J: TRBJ1-1; D: TRBD1; V: TRBV10-3; CDR3: CAISRQGSALNTEAFF
size: .; J: TRBJ2-7; D: TRBD2; V: TRBV4-1; CDR3: CASSQGLAGGREQYF
size: .; J: TRBJ2-1; D: .; V: TRBV6-6; CDR3: CASSYSGPSPGNEQFF
size: .; J: TRBJ1-5; D: .; V: TRBV6-6; CDR3: CASSYQGYSNQPQHF
size: once; J: TRBJ1-3; D: TRBD1; V: TRBV6-4; CDR3: CASSDSLVSTGHSGNTIYF
size: .; J: TRBJ1-1; D: TRBD1; V: TRBV19; CDR3: CASSARDRADTEAFF
size: .; J: TRBJ1-1; D: .; V: TRBV5-3; CDR3: CARSTSPMLDGANTEAFF
size: .; J: TRBJ1-1; D: .; V: TRBV25-1; CDR3: CASSDGFWNGAFF
size: few; J: TRBJ2-2; D: TRBD2; V: TRBV11-2; CDR3: CASSLGSGGLGELFF
size: .; J: TRBJ2-7; D: .; V: TRBV4-1; CDR3: CASSQGSYPGEQYF
size: .; J: TRBJ1-5; D: .; V: TRBV6-1; CDR3: CASSALRWGTGMGNQPQHF
size: .; J: TRBJ1-1; D: .; V: TRBV6-6; CDR3: CASISPGNTEAFF
size: .; J: TRBJ2-3; D: TRBD2; V: TRBV9; CDR3: CASSVGTSGSTDTQYF
size: .; J: TRBJ2-3; D: TRBD1; V: TRBV6-1; CDR3: CASSDNRGPVTDTQYF
size: .; J: TRBJ1-6; D: .; V: TRBV9; CDR3: CASSPSTGYNSPLHF
size: .; J: TRBJ2-7; D: .; V: TRBV4-1; CDR3: CASSQGGGSYEQYF
size: once; J: TRBJ1-3; D: .; V: TRBV11-2; CDR3: CASSGRVNTIYF
size: .; J: TRBJ1-5; D: TRBD1; V: TRBV28; CDR3: CASSLSRRGLRSNQPQHF
size: .; J: TRBJ2-5; D: TRBD2; V: TRBV5-6; CDR3: CASSLIYLAGEYQETQYF
size: .; J: TRBJ2-7; D: .; V: TRBV7-2; CDR3: CASSSRPDSPYEQYF
size: many; J: TRBJ2-3; D: .; V: TRBV18; CDR3: CASSTSADTQYF
size: .; J: TRBJ1-3; D: .; V: TRBV27; CDR3: CASSRAAGASGNTIYF
size: .; J: TRBJ2-7; D: .; V: TRBV21-1; CDR3: CASSKEAQGAWEQYF
size: .; J: TRBJ1-5; D: .; V: TRBV2; CDR3: CASSTGTVGNQPQHF
size: .; J: TRBJ1-5; D: .; V: TRBV5-8; CDR3: CASSLGLGGGEPQHF
size: .; J: TRBJ2-1; D: TRBD2; V: TRBV6-1; CDR3: CASSETAGDYNEQFF
size: .; J: TRBJ1-1; D: .; V: TRBV15; CDR3: CATSRDSGVAEAFF
size: once; J: TRBJ2-2; D: TRBD2; V: TRBV29-1; CDR3: CSVGVRAGERGGELFF
size: .; J: TRBJ2-5; D: TRBD1; V: TRBV7-8; CDR3: CASSLAPGGGFGTQYF
size: .; J: TRBJ2-4; D: .; V: TRBV28; CDR3: CASTRGLAKNIQYF
size: .; J: TRBJ2-5; D: .; V: TRBV7-2; CDR3: CASSLGEETQYF
size: .; J: TRBJ2-7; D: .; V: TRBV28; CDR3: CASNDAGVVSYEQYF
size: .; J: TRBJ1-2; D: .; V: TRBV5-1; CDR3: CASPEAGGGYTF
size: .; J: TRBJ2-7; D: TRBD1; V: TRBV7-9; CDR3: CSSSPGQGGDLSYEQYF
size: .; J: TRBJ1-1; D: TRBD1; V: TRBV27; CDR3: CASKWGQMNTEAFF
size: .; J: TRBJ2-7; D: .; V: TRBV27; CDR3: CASSLSGRTYEQYF
size: few; J: TRBJ1-5; D: .; V: TRBV7-2; CDR3: CASSLAGEPQHF
size: .; J: TRBJ1-2; D: .; V: TRBV9; CDR3: CASSVGAGQGPNYGYTF